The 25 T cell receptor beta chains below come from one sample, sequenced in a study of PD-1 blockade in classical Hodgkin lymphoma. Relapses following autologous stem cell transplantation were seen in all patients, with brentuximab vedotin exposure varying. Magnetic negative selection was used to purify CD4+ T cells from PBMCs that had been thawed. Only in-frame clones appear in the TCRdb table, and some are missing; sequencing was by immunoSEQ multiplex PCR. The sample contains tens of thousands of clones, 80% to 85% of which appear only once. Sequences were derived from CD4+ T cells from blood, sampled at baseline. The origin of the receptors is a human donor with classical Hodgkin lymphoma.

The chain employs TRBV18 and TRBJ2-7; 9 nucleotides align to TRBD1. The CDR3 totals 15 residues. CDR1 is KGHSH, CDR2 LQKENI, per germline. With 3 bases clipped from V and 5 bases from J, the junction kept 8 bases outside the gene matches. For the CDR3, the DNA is TGTGCCAGCTCACCTACGCCGGGACAGGGACACGAGCAGTACTTC. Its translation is CASSPTPGQGHEQYF.

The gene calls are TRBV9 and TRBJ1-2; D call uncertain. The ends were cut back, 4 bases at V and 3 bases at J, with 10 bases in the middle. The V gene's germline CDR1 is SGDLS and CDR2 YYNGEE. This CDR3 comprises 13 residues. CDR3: CASSSGRDYGYTF. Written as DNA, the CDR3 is TGTGCCAGCAGCTCCGGAAGAGACTATGGCTACACCTTC.

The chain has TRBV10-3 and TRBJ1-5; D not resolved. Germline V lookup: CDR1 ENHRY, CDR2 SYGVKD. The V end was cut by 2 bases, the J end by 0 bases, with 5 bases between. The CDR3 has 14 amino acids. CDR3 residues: CAISENGSNQPQHF. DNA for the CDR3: TGTGCCATCAGTGAGAATGGTAGCAATCAGCCCCAGCATTTT.

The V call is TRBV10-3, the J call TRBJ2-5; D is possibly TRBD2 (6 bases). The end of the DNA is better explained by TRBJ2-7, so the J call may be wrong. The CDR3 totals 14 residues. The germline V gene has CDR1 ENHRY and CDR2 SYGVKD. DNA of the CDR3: TGTGCCATCAGTGACTCCACGCGGGGCTACGAGCAGTACTTC. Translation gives CAISDSTRGYEQYF.

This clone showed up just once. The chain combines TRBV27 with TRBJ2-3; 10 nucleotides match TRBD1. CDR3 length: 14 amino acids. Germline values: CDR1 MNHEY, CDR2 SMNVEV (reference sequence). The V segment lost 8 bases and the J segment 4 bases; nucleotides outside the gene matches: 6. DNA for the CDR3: TGTGCCAGCCGGACAGGGGGTTTTCCAGATACGCAGTATTTT. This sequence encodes CASRTGGFPDTQYF.

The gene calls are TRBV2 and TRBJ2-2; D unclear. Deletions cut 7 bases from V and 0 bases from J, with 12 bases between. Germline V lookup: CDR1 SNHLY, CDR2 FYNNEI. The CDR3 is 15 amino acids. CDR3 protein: CASNLRASNTGELFF. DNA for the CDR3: TGTGCCAGCAATCTTCGGGCTTCGAACACCGGGGAGCTGTTTTTT.

The CDR3 protein is CASTDYSYEQYF. The CDR3 bases are TGTGCCAGCACGGACTACTCCTACGAGCAGTACTTC. The V call is TRBV2, the J call TRBJ2-7, with a tentative D call TRBD2 (6 bases). The CDR3 has 12 residues. Trimming removed 7 bases at V and 0 bases at J, with 7 bases between. The germline V gene has CDR1 SNHLY and CDR2 FYNNEI.

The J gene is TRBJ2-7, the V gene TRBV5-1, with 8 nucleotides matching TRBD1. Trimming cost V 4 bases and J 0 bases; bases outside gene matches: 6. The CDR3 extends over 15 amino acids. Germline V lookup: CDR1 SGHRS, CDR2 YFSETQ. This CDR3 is CASSPDRVSSYEQYF. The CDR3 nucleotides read TGCGCCAGCAGCCCGGACAGGGTTAGCTCCTACGAGCAGTACTTC.

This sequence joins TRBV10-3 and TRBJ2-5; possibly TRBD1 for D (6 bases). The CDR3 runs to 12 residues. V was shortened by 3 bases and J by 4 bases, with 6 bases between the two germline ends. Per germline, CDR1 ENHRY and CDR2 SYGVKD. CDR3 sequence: CAISEGGETQYF. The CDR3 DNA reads TGTGCCATCAGTGAAGGGGGAGAGACCCAGTACTTC.

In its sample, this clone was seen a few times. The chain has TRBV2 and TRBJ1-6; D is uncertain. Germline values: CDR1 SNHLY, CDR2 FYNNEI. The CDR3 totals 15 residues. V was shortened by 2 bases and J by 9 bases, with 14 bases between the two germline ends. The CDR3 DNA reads TGTGCCAGCAGTGAACAAGGGCTAGCGGGTTCACCCCTCCACTTT. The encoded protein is CASSEQGLAGSPLHF.

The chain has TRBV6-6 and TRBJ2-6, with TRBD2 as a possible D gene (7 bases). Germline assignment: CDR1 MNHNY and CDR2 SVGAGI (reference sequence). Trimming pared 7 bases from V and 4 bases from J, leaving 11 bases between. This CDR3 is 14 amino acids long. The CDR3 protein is CASTPGGGANVLTF. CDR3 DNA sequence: TGTGCCAGCACCCCGGGGGGCGGGGCCAACGTCCTGACTTTC.

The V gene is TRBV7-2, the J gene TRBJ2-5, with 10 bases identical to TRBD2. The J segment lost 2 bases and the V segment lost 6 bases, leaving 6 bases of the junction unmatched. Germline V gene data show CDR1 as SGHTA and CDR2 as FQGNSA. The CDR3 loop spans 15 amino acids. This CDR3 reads CASRQAGGTQETQYF. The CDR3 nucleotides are TGTGCCAGCAGACAAGCGGGGGGGACACAAGAGACCCAGTACTTC.

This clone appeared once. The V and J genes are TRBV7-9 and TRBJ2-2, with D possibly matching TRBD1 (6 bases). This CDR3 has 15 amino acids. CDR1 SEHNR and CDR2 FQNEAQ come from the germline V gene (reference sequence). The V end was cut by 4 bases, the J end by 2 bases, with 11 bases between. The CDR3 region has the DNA TGTGCCAGCAGCTCGGACAGTTCTAACACCGGGGAGCTGTTTTTT. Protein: CASSSDSSNTGELFF.

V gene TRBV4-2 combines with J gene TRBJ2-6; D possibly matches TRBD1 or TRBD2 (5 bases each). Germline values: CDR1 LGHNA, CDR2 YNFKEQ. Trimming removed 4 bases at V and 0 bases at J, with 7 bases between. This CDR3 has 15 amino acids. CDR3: CASSRDLSGANVLTF. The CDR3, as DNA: TGTGCCAGCAGCCGGGACCTCTCTGGGGCCAACGTCCTGACTTTC.

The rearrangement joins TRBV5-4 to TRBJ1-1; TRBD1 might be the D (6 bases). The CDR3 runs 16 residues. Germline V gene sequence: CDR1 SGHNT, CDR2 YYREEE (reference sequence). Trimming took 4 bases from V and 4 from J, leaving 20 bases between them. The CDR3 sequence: CASSEEGVLGVTEAFF. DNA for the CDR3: TGTGCCAGCAGCGAAGAGGGGGTGCTAGGCGTCACTGAAGCTTTCTTT.

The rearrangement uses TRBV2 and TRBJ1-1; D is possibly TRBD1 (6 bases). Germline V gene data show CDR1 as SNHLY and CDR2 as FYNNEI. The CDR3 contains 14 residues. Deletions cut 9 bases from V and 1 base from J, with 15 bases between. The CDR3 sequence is CARGGPQGNTEAFF. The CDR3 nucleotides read TGTGCCAGAGGAGGGCCACAGGGGAACACTGAAGCTTTCTTT.

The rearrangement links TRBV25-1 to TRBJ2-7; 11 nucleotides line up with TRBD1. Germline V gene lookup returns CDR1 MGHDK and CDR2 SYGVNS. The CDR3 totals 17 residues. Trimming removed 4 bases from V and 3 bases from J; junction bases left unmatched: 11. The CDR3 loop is CASSVLRSGTGGYEQYF. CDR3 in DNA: TGTGCCAGCAGTGTCCTTAGGTCCGGGACAGGGGGCTACGAGCAGTACTTC.

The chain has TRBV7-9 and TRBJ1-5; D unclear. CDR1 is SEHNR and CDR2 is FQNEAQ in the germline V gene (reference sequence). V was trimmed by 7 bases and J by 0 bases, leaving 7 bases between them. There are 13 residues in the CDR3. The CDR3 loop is CASKEGSNQPQHF. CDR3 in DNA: TGTGCCAGCAAGGAGGGTAGCAATCAGCCCCAGCATTTT.

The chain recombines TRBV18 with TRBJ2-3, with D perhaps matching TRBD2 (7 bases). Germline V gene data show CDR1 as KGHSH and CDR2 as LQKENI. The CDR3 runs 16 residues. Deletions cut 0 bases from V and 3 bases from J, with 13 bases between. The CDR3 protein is CASSPPNGGQTDTQYF. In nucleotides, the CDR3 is TGTGCCAGCTCACCACCGAACGGGGGGCAGACAGATACGCAGTATTTT.

CDR3 amino acids: CASSQRLSGELNEQYF. CDR3 in DNA: TGTGCCAGCAGCCAAAGGCTCTCCGGGGAATTGAACGAGCAGTACTTC. The gene calls are TRBV4-2 and TRBJ2-7, with D tentatively TRBD2 (5 bases). With 2 bases removed from V and 5 bases from J, the gap between germline ends came to 19 bases. CDR3 length equals 16 residues. CDR1 LGHNA and CDR2 YNFKEQ come from the germline V gene.

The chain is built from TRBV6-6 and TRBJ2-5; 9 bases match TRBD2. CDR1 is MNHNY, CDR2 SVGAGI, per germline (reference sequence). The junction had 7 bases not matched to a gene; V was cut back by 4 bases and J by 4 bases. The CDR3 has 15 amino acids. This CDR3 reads CASSSGGGAIETQYF. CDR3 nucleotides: TGTGCCAGCAGTTCCGGCGGGGGGGCCATAGAGACCCAGTACTTC.

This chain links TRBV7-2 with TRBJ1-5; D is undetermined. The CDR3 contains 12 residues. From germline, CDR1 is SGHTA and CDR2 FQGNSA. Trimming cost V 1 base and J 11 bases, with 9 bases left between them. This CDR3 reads CASSLEGGSQHF. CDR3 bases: TGTGCCAGCAGCTTAGAAGGAGGGTCCCAGCATTTT.

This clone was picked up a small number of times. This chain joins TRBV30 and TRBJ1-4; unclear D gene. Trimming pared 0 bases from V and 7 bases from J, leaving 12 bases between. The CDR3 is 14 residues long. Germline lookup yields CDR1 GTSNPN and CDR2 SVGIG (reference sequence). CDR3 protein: CAWSVRTLGEKLFF. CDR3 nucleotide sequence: TGTGCCTGGAGTGTCAGGACTCTGGGTGAAAAACTGTTTTTT.

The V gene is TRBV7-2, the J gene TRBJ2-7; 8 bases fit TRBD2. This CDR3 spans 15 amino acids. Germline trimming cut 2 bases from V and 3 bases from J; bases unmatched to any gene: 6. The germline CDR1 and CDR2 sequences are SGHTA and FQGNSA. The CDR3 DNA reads TGTGCCAGCAGCTTAATAGCGGGGATCCTCTACGAGCAGTACTTC. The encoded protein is CASSLIAGILYEQYF.

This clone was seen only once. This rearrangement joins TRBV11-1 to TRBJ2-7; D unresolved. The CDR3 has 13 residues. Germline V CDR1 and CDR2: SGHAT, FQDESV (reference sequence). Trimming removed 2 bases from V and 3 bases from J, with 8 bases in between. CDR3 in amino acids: CASSLILGYEQYF. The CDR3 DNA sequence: TGTGCCAGCAGCTTAATTTTGGGCTACGAGCAGTACTTC.